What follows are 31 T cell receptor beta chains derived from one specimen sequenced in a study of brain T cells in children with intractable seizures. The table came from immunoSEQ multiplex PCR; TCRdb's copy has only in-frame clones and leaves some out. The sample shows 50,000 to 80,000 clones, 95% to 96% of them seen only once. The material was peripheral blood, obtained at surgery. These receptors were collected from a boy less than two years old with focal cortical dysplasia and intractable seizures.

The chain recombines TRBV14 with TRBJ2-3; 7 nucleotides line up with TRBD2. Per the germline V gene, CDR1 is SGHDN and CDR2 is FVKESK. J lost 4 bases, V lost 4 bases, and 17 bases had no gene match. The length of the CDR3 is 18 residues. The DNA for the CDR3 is TGTGCCAGCAGCCCCGGTTTGTTGCGCGGGGGTAGTGCAGATACGCAGTATTTT. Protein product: CASSPGLLRGGSADTQYF.

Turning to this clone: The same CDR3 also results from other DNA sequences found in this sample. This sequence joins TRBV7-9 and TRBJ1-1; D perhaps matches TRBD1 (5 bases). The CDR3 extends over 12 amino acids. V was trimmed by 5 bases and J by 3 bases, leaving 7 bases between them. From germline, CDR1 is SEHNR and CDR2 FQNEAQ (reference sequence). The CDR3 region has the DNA TGTGCCAGCAGCCGGGGGTACACTGAAGCTTTCTTT. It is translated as CASSRGYTEAFF.

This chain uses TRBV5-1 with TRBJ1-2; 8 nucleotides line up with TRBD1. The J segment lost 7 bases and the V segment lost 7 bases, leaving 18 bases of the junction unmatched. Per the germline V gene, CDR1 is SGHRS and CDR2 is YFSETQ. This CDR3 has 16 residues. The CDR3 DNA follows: TGCGCCAGCCACGGAGATTTTAGCAGGGGGCGCGGTGGCTACACCTTC. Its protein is CASHGDFSRGRGGYTF.

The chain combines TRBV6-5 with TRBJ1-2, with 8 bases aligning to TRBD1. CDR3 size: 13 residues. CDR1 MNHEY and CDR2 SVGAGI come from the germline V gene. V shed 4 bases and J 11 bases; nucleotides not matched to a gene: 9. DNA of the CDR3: TGTGCCAGCAGTTGGGACAGGTTGAACCTATACACCTTC. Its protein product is CASSWDRLNLYTF.

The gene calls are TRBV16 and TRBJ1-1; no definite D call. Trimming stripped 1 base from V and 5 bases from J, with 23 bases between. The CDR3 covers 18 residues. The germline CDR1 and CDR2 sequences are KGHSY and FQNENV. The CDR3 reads CASSQYTEETDTGTEAFF. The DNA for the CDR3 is TGTGCCAGCAGCCAATATACGGAAGAAACAGACACGGGTACTGAAGCTTTCTTT.

The CDR3 bases are TGCAGCGTTGAAGAGACAGCCGGGGGCGAGCAGTACTTC. Amino acids: CSVEETAGGEQYF. This sequence joins TRBV29-1 and TRBJ2-7, with D possibly matching TRBD2 (6 bases). Per the germline V gene, CDR1 is SQVTM and CDR2 is ANQGSEA. The V end was cut by 0 bases, the J end by 6 bases, with 12 bases between. There are 13 residues in the CDR3.

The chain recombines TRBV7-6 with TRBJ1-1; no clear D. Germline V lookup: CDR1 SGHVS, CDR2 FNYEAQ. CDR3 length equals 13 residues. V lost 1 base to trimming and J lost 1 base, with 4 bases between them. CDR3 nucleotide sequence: TGTGCCAGCAGCTTAGGAGAGAACACTGAAGCTTTCTTT. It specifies CASSLGENTEAFF.

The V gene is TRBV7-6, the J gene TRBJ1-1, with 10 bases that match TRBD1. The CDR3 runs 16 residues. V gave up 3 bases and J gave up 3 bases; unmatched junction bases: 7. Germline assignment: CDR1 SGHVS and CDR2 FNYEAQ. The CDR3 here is CASSFNPGTGDTEAFF. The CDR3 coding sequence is TGTGCCAGCAGCTTTAACCCTGGGACAGGGGACACTGAAGCTTTCTTT.

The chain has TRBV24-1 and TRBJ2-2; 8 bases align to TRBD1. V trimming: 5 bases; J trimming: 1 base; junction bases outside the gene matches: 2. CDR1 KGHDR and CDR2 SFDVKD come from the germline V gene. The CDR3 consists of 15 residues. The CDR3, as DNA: TGTGCCACCAGTGCCGGGACAGGGAACACCGGGGAGCTGTTTTTT. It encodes CATSAGTGNTGELFF.

CDR3 region: CASSPSVGPERADTQYF. CDR3 bases: TGTGCCAGCAGCCCGTCGGTTGGACCGGAAAGGGCAGATACGCAGTATTTT. V usage is TRBV7-3 and J usage is TRBJ2-3, with D unresolved. Per germline, CDR1 SGHTA and CDR2 FQGTGA. V was trimmed by 5 bases and J by 4 bases, leaving 22 bases between them. The CDR3 runs 17 residues.

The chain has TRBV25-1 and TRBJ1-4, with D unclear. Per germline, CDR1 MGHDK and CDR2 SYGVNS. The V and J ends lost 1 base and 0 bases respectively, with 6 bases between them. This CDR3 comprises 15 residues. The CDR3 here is CASSESASTNEKLFF. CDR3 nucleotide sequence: TGTGCCAGCAGTGAATCGGCGTCAACTAATGAAAAACTGTTTTTT.

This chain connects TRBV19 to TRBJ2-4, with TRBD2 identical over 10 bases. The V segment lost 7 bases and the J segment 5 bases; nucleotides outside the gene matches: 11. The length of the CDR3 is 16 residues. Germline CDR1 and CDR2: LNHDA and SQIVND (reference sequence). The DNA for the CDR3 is TGTGCCAGTACCATAGGCAGGCTAGCGGGGGAAAACATTCAGTACTTC. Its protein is CASTIGRLAGENIQYF.

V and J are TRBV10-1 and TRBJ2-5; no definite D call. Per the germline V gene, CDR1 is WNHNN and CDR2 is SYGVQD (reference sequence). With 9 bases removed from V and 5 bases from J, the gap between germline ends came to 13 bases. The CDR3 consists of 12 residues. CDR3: CARTRSEETQYF. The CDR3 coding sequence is TGCGCCAGAACCCGGTCGGAGGAGACCCAGTACTTC.

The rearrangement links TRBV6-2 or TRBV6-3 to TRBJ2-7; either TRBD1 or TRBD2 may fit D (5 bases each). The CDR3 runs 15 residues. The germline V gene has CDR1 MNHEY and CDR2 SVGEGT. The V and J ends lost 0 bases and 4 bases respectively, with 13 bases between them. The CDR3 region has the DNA TGTGCCAGCAGTTACTCCGGGACCATCACTTACGAGCAGTACTTC. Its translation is CASSYSGTITYEQYF.

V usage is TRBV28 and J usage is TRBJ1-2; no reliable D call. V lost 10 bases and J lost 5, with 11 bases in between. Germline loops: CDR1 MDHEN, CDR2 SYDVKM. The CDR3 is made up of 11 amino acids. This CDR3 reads CATDRGYGYTF. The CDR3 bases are TGTGCCACCGACCGGGGATATGGCTACACCTTC.

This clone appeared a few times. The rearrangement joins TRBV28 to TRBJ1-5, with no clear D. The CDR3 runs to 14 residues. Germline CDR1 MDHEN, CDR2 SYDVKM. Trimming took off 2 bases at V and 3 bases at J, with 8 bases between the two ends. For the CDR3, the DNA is TGTGCCAGCAGTTTAGGGCAAATCAATCAGCCCCAGCATTTT. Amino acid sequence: CASSLGQINQPQHF.

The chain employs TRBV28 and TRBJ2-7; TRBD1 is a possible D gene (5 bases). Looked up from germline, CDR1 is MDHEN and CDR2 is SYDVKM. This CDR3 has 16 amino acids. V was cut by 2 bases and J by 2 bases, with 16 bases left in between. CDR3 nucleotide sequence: TGTGCCAGCAGTTTAAGAGCAGGGTGGGCTCCCTACGAGCAGTACTTC. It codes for CASSLRAGWAPYEQYF.

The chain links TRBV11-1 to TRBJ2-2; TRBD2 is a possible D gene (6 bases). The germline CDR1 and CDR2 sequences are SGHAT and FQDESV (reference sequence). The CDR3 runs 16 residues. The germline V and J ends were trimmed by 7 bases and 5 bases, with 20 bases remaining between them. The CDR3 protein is CASTISGTAITGELFF. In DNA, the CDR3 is TGTGCCAGCACCATATCCGGGACTGCCATTACCGGGGAGCTGTTTTTT.

The CDR3 loop reads CASSLIDREQYF. The CDR3 DNA follows: TGTGCCAGCAGTTTAATAGATCGGGAGCAGTACTTC. This chain joins TRBV12-3 or TRBV12-4 and TRBJ2-7; no firm D call. The CDR3 totals 12 residues. Trimming left V 2 bases short and J 7 bases short, with 9 bases between.

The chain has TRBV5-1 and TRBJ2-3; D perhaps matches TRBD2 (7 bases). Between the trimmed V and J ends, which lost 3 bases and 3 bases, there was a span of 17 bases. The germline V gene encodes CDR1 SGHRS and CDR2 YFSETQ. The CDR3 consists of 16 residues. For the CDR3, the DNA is TGCGCCAGCAGCTCCAATACAGGGAGGGGGACAGATACGCAGTATTTT. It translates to CASSSNTGRGTDTQYF.

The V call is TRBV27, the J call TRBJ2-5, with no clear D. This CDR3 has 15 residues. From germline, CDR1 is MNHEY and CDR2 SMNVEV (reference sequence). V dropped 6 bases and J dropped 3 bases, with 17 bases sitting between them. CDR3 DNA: TGTGCCAGCAGGCCCCCTTTCGATACTAAAGAGACCCAGTACTTC. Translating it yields CASRPPFDTKETQYF.

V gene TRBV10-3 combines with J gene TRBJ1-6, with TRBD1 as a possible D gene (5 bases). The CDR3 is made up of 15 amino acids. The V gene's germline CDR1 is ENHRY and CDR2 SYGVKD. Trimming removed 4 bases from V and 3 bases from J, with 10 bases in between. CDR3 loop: CAISVLDNYNSPLHF. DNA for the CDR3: TGTGCCATCAGTGTCCTGGACAACTATAATTCACCCCTCCACTTT.

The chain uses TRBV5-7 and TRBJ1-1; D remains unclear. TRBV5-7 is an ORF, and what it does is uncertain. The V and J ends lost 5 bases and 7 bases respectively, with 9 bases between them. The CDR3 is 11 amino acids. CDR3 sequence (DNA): TGTGCCAGCAGGCGAAACTTTGAAGCTTTCTTT. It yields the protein CASRRNFEAFF.

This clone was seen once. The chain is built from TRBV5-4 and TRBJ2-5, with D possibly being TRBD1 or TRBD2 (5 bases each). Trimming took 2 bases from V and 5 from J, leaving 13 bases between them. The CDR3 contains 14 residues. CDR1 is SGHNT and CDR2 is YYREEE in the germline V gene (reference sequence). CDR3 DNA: TGTGCCAGCAGCTTCTATGGGGGTGGCGAGACCCAGTACTTC. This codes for CASSFYGGGETQYF. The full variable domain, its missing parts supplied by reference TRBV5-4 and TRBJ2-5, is ETGVTQSPTHLIKTRGQQVTLRCSSQSGHNTVSWYQQALGQGPQFIFQYYREEENGRGNFPPRFSGLQFPNYSSELNVNALELDDSALYLCASSFYGGGETQYFGPGTRLLVL.

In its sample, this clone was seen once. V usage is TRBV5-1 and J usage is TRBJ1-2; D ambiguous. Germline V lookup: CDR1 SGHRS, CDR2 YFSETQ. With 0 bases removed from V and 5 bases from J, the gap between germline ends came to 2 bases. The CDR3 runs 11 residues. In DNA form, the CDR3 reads TGCGCCAGCAGCTTGGGTTATGGCTACACCTTC. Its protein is CASSLGYGYTF.

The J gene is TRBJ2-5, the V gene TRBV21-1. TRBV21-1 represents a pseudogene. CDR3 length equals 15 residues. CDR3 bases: TGTGCCAGCAGCAAAGAAAGGGCCTTCCAAGAGACCCAGTACTTC. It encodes CASSKERAFQETQYF.

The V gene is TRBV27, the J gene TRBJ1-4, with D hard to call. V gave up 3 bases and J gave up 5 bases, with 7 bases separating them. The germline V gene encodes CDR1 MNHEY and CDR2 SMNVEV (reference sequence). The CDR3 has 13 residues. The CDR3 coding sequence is TGTGCCAGCAGTTTGGTCGGGAATGAAAAACTGTTTTTT. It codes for CASSLVGNEKLFF.

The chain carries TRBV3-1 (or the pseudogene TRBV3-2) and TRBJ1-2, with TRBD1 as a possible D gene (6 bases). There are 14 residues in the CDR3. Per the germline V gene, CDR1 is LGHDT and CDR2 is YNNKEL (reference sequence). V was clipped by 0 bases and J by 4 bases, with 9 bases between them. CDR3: CASSQDSGVYGYTF. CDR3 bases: TGTGCCAGCAGCCAAGATTCAGGGGTCTATGGCTACACCTTC.

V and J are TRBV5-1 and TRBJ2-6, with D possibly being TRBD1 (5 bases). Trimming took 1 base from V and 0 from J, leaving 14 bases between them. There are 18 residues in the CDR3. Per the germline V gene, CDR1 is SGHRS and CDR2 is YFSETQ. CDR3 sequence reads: CASSLTGRPLSGANVLTF. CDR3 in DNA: TGCGCCAGCAGCTTGACAGGCCGCCCCCTCTCTGGGGCCAACGTCCTGACTTTC.

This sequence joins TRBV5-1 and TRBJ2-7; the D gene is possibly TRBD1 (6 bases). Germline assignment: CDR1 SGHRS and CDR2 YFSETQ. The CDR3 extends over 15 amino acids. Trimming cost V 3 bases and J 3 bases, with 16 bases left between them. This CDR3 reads CASSSPQGQGYEQYF. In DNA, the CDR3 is TGCGCCAGCAGCTCGCCTCAGGGGCAAGGCTACGAGCAGTACTTC.

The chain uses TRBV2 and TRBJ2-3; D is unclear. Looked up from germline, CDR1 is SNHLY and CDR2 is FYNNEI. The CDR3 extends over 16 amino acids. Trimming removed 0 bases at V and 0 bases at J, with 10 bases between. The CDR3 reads CASSEAGLGSTDTQYF. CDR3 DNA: TGTGCCAGCAGTGAAGCGGGTCTAGGGAGCACAGATACGCAGTATTTT.